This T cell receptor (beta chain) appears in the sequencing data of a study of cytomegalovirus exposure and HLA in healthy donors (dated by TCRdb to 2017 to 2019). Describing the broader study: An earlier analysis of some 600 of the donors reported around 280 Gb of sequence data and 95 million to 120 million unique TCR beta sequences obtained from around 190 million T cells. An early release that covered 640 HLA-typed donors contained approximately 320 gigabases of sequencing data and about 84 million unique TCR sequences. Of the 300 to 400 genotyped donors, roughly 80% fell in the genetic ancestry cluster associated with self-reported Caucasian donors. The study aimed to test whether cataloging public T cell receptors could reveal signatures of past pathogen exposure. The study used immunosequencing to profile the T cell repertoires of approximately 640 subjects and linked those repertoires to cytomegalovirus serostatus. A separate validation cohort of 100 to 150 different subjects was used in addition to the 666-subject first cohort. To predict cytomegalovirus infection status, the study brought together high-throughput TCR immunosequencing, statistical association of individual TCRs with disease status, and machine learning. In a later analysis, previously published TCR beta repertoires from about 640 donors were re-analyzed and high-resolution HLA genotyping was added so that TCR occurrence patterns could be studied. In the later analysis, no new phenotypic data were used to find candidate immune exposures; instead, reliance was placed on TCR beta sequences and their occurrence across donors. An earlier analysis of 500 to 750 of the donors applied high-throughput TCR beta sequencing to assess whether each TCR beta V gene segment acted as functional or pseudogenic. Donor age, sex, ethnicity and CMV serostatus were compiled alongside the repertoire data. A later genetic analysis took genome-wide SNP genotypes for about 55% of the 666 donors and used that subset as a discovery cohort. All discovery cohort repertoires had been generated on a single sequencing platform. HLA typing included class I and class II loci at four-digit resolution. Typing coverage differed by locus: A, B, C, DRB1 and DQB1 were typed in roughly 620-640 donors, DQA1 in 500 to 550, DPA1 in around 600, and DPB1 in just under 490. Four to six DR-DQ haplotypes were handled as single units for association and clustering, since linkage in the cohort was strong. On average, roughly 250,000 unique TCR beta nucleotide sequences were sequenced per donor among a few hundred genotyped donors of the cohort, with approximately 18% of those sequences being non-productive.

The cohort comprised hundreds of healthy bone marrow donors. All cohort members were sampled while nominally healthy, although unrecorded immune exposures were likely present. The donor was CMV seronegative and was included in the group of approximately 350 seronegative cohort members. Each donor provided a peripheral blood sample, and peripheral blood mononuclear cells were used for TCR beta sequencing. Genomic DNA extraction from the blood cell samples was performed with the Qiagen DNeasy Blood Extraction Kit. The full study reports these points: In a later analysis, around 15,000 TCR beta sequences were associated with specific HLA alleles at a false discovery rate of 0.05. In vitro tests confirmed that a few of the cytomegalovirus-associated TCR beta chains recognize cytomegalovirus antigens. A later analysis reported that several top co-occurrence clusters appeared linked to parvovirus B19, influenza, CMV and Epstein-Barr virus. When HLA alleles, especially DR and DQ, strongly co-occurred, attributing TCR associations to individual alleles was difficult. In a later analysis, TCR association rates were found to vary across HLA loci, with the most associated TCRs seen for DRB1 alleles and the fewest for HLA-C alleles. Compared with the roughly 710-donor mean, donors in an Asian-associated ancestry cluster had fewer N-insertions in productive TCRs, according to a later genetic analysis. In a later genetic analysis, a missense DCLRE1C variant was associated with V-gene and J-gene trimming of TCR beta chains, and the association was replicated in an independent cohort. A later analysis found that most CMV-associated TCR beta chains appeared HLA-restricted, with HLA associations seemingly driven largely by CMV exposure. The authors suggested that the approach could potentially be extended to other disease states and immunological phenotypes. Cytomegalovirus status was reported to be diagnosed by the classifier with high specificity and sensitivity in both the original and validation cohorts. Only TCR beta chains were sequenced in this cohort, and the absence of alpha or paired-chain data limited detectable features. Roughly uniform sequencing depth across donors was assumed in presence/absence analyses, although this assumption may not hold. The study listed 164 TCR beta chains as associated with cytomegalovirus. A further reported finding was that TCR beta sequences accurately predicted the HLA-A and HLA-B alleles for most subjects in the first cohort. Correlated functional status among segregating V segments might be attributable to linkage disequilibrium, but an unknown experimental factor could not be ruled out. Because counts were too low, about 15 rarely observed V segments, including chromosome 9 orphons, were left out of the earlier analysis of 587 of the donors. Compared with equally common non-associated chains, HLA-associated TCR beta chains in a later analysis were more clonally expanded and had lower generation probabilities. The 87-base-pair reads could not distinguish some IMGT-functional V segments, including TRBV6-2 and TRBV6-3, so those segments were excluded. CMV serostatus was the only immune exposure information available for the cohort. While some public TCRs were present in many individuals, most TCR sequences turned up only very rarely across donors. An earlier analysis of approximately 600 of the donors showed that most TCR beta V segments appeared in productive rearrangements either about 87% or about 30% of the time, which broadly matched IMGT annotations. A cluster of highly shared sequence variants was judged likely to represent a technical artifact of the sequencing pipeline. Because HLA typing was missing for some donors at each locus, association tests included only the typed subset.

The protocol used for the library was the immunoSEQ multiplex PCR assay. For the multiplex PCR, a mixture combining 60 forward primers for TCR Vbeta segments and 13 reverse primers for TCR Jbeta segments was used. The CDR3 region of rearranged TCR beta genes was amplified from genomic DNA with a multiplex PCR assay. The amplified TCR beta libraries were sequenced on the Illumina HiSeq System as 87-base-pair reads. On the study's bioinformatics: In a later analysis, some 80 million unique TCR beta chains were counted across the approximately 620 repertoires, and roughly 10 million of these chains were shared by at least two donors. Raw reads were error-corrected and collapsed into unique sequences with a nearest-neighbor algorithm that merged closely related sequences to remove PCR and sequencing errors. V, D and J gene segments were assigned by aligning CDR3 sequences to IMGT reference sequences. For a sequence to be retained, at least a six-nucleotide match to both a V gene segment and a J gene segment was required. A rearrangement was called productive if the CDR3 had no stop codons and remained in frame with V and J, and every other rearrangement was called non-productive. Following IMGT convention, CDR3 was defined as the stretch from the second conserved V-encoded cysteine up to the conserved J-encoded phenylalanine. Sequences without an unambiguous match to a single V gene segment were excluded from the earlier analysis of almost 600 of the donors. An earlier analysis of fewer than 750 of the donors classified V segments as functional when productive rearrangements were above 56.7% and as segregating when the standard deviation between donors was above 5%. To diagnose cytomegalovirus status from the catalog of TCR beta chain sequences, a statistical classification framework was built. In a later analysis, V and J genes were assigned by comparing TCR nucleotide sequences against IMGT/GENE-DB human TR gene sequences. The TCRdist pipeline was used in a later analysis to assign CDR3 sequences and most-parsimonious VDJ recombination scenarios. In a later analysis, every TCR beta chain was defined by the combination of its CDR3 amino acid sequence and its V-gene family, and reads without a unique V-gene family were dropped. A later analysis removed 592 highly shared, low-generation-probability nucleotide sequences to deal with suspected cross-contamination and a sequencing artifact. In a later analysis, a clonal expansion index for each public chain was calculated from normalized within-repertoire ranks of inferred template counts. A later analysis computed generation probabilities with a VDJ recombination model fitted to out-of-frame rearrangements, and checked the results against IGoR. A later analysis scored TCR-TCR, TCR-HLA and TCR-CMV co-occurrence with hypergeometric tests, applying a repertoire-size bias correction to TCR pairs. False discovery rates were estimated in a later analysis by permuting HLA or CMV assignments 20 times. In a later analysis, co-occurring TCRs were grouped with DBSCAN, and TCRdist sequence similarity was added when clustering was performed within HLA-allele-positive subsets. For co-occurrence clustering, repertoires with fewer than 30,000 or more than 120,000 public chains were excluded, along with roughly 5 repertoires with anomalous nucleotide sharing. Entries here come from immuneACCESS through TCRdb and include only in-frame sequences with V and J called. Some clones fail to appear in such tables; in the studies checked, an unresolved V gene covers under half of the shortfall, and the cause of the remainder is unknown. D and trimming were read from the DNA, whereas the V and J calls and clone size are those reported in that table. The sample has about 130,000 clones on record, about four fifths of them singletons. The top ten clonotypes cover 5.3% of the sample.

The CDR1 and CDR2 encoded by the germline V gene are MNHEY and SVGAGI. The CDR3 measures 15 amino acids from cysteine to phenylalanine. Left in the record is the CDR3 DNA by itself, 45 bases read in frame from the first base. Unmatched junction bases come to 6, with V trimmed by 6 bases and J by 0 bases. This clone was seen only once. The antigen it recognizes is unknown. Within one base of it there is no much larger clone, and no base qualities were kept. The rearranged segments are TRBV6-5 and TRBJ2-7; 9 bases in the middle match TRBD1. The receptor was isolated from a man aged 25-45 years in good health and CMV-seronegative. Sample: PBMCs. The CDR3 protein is CASRYRGQGSYEQYF. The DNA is TGTGCCAGCAGGTACCGGGGACAGGGCTCCTACGAGCAGTACTTC.